This T cell receptor beta chain was retrieved from a study of T cell responses to AZD1222 COVID-19 vaccine. Whole-study results and caveats: Nearly half of the spike-specific TCRs reportedly recognize variant regions that carry no mutations. Donor demographics were predominantly white British with a female majority; clonal diversity may be underestimated. With dominance at 160-218 and 743-854, vaccine-associated CD4 TCRs spanned spike.

Trimming shortened V by 0 bases and J by 6 bases, and 14 bases separated the two germline ends. Germline loops: CDR1 SEHNR, CDR2 FQNEAQ (reference sequence). This CDR3 has 16 amino acids. On this clone: As yet, its antigen is unknown.

Second-dose schedules of about 4 or about 12 weeks were combined. TCRdb keeps only in-frame clones here, not all; method: immunoSEQ multiplex PCR. The sample consists of some 110,000 clones, 88% of them appearing once. This receptor was taken from an adult who received the AZD1222 COVID-19 vaccine. Sequencing used peripheral blood, obtained 28 days after the second AZD1222 dose. The rearrangement links TRBV7-9 to TRBJ1-4; D is possibly TRBD1 (5 bases). CDR3: CASSLAVSRDHEKLFF. The CDR3 bases are TGTGCCAGCAGCTTAGCGGTCAGCAGGGATCATGAAAAACTGTTTTTT. Complete variable domain (other parts from reference TRBV7-9 and TRBJ1-4): DTGVSQNPRHKITKRGQNVTFRCDPISEHNRLYWYRQTLGQGPEFLTYFQNEAQLEKSRLLSDRFSAERPKGSFSTLEIQRTEQGDSAMYLCASSLAVSRDHEKLFFGSGTQLSVL.